One and the same sample provided the 4 T cell receptor beta chains below, sequenced in a study of blood T cell repertoires in COVID-19. TCRdb's table, derived via immunoSEQ multiplex PCR, lists solely in-frame clones and lacks some. This sample has a few hundred thousand clones; around four fifths occur once, and the top ten carry 3.5% to 5.5%. Source material: peripheral blood. Receptor source: a man aged 60 to 69 who had recovered from COVID-19.

The rearrangement links TRBV6-5 to TRBJ1-6; D is ambiguous. The germline gives CDR1 MNHEY, CDR2 SVGAGI. The CDR3 is 13 amino acids. V lost 2 bases to trimming and J lost 8 bases, with 7 bases between them. The chain's CDR3 is CASSYNKDSPLHF. DNA of the CDR3: TGTGCCAGCAGTTACAACAAAGATTCACCCCTCCACTTT.

J is TRBJ2-1 and V is TRBV20-1; TRBD2 aligns across 8 bases. The CDR3 runs 16 residues. With 6 bases clipped from V and 7 bases from J, the junction kept 17 bases outside the gene matches. The V gene's germline CDR1 is DFQATT and CDR2 SNEGSKA (reference sequence). The CDR3 loop is CSASSNTAGLGNEQFF. The CDR3 coding sequence is TGCAGTGCCAGTAGTAATACCGCGGGACTAGGGAATGAGCAGTTCTTC.

The chain links TRBV5-1 to TRBJ2-1; TRBD2 matches at 7 bases. This CDR3 comprises 15 residues. The V and J ends lost 4 bases and 7 bases, in that order; junction bases with no gene match: 11. Germline-derived CDR1 and CDR2 are SGHRS and YFSETQ. CDR3 bases: TGCGCCAGCAGCCTTACTAGCGAGGTTACGAATGAGCAGTTCTTC. Translating it yields CASSLTSEVTNEQFF.

Only one count was recorded for this clone. This sequence joins TRBV7-8 and TRBJ2-3, with unresolved D. Germline V CDR1 and CDR2: SGHVS, FQNEAQ. V was cut by 1 base and J by 0 bases, with 11 bases left in between. The CDR3 runs to 16 residues. CDR3 amino acids: CASSLVLAHSTDTQYF. DNA of the CDR3: TGTGCCAGCAGCTTAGTCCTGGCACATAGCACAGATACGCAGTATTTT. The full variable domain, its missing parts supplied by reference TRBV7-8 and TRBJ2-3, is GAGVSQSPRYKVAKRGQDVALRCDPISGHVSLFWYQQALGQGPEFLTYFQNEAQLDKSGLPSDRFFAERPEGSVSTLKIQRTQQEDSAVYLCASSLVLAHSTDTQYFGPGTRLTVL.